This T cell receptor beta chain was sequenced in a study of T cells expressing NK-cell markers. About the study: Among the eight sequenced donors, seven tested HCMV-seropositive and one tested seronegative.

Study-wide findings and caveats: In 6 or 7 donors, dominant NKG2C+ clonotypes were about 1.0-7.5% of CD8+ T cells. These same clonotypes (in several donors) also led the CD3+CD56-NKG2C+ fraction.

Points on this clonotype: Antigen: not known.

TCR beta cDNA was made by 5'RACE template switching with UMIs. TCRdb re-called the 5' RACE reads; every CDR3 protein appears as one record, without DNA. The sample includes 500,000 to 700,000 distinct CDR3 sequences. CDR1 is WNHNN, CDR2 SYGVQD, per germline (reference sequence). This CDR3 spans 18 amino acids. The sequence derives from a man aged 18 to 35 in good health. The chain combines TRBV10-1 with TRBJ1-5; the TCRdb D gene call, TRBD1, has no DNA to confirm it. The sequenced material came from blood T cells: a sorted CD56 or NKG2C T cell subset, CD4+ or CD8+ T cells, or bulk PBMC T cells (not recorded which). The CDR3 region is CASSEGQVLNRSNQPQHF.